Following are 27 T cell receptor beta chains from one sample sequenced in a study of T cells in Graves' hyperthyroidism and ophthalmopathy. Using RNA transcripts as the source, TCR beta CDR3 regions were amplified. When the TCR CDR3 underwent first-round RT-PCR, the HTBI primer set was used. TCRdb processed the multiplex PCR reads anew with MiXCR; each CDR3 protein has one entry. The sample carries some 600,000 distinct CDR3 sequences, around 13% recorded once. The specimen sequenced was blood. The receptor set was obtained from a woman aged 30 to 39 with Graves' hyperthyroidism that later progressed to Graves' ophthalmopathy.

The V gene is TRBV20-1, the J gene TRBJ2-1, with D perhaps matching TRBD1 (5 bases). V lost 1 base and J 3 bases, leaving 16 bases between the germline ends. The CDR3 has 16 residues. Germline CDR1 and CDR2: DFQATT and SNEGSKA (reference sequence). This CDR3 is CSARGKPDSFYNEQFF. DNA for the CDR3: TGCAGTGCTAGAGGCAAGCCTGACAGTTTCTACAATGAGCAGTTCTTC.

This clonotype was picked up many times. The chain combines TRBV20-1 with TRBJ2-1, with 10 nucleotides matching TRBD2. The CDR3 is 17 amino acids. Germline V gene lookup returns CDR1 DFQATT and CDR2 SNEGSKA (reference sequence). V trimming: 1 base; J trimming: 3 bases; junction bases outside the gene matches: 9. CDR3 coding DNA: TGCAGTGCTAGAGCGAGAGAGCTAGCGGGAGTCTACAATGAGCAGTTCTTC. Its translation is CSARARELAGVYNEQFF.

The chain couples TRBV19 to TRBJ1-5, with 7 bases that match TRBD1. Germline V CDR1 and CDR2: LNHDA, SQIVND (reference sequence). The CDR3 contains 18 residues. V was pared by 1 base and J by 0 bases, with 9 bases of the junction left unmatched. DNA of the CDR3: TGTGCCAGTAGTATAGCGGGGACAGCGAGGTATAGCAATCAGCCCCAGCATTTT. As protein: CASSIAGTARYSNQPQHF.

There are a few counts of this clonotype. The chain uses TRBV25-1 and TRBJ2-7, with 7 bases lining up with TRBD1. Germline V lookup: CDR1 MGHDK, CDR2 SYGVNS. J lost 0 bases, V lost 7 bases, and 6 bases had no gene match. The CDR3 is made up of 14 amino acids. DNA of the CDR3: TGTGCCAGCACGTCAGGGGACAGCTCCTACGAGCAGTACTTC. Protein product: CASTSGDSSYEQYF.

This clonotype showed up many times. The V call is TRBV3-1, the J call TRBJ2-1, with D tentatively TRBD1 (7 bases). There are 11 residues in the CDR3. V lost 8 bases to trimming and J lost 9 bases, with 11 bases between them. Germline CDR1 and CDR2: LGHDT and YNNKEL (reference sequence). Here the CDR3 reads CASGGGPEQFF. CDR3 sequence (DNA): TGTGCCAGCGGAGGGGGCCCTGAGCAGTTCTTC.

This clonotype has at least ten counts. The chain joins TRBV24-1 to TRBJ2-5; D is perhaps TRBD2 (6 bases). The germline gives CDR1 KGHDR, CDR2 SFDVKD. V shed 2 bases and J shed 5 bases, with 20 bases lying between them. This CDR3 is 17 amino acids long. The CDR3 DNA reads TGTGCCACCAGTGATTGGGGATTTACGGGAGAGGATGAGACCCAGTACTTC. Its translation is CATSDWGFTGEDETQYF.

In its sample, this clonotype was seen many times. An end of the junction does not agree with germline; a read error may underlie this. The chain employs TRBV20-1 and TRBJ1-2; D is perhaps TRBD1 (5 bases). The CDR3 has 12 residues. Germline V gives CDR1 DFQATT, CDR2 SNEGSKA (reference sequence). The CDR3 spells CSPRQLNYGYTF. The CDR3 DNA reads TGCAGTCCTAGACAGCTAAACTATGGCTACACCTTC.

This clonotype was recorded at least ten times. The V gene is TRBV6-2 or TRBV6-3, the J gene TRBJ1-5; D remains unclear. Trimming stripped 4 bases from V and 0 bases from J, with 22 bases between. Looked up from germline, CDR1 is MNHEY and CDR2 is SVGEGT. CDR3 size: 19 residues. The CDR3 is CASSSPAGRVTYSNQPQHF. CDR3 bases: TGTGCCAGCAGTTCCCCTGCGGGCCGGGTGACTTATAGCAATCAGCCCCAGCATTTT.

Concerning this clonotype: No conserved phenylalanine or tryptophan ends this CDR3, so it is likely a read error. V gene TRBV4-1 combines with J gene TRBJ2-7; 9 positions agree with TRBD1. Unmatched junction bases numbered 4, after V lost 0 bases and J lost 4 bases. Germline V CDR1 and CDR2: MGHRA, YSYEKL. This CDR3 is 15 amino acids long. Written as DNA, the CDR3 is TGCGCCAGCAGCCAAGATGCCGGGACAGGGTACGAGCAGTACTCC. Translated: CASSQDAGTGYEQYS.

This clonotype has a count of ten or more. The J gene is TRBJ2-1, the V gene TRBV28; D might be TRBD1 or TRBD2, each matching 5 bases. Trimming removed 11 bases from V and 0 bases from J, with 8 bases in between. Germline V gene lookup returns CDR1 MDHEN and CDR2 SYDVKM. The CDR3 sequence is 12 residues long. CDR3: CAEGSSYNEQFF. Here the CDR3 DNA reads TGTGCCGAGGGGAGCTCCTACAATGAGCAGTTCTTC.

The chain recombines TRBV7-3 with TRBJ2-7; possibly TRBD1 for D (6 bases). Germline loops: CDR1 SGHTA, CDR2 FQGTGA. The CDR3 covers 15 residues. V lost 5 bases and J lost 3, with 17 bases in between. In DNA, the CDR3 is TGTGCCAGCAGCCATAAATTGGACAGAAGCTACGAGCAGTACTTC. Translating gives CASSHKLDRSYEQYF.

This clonotype showed up many times. The chain carries TRBV19 and TRBJ1-1, with TRBD1 matching over 7 bases. V shed 6 bases, J shed 2 bases, and the junction held 6 bases outside the gene matches. CDR3 length: 14 amino acids. Germline lookup yields CDR1 LNHDA and CDR2 SQIVND (reference sequence). The CDR3 coding sequence is TGTGCCAGTAGACGACAGGGACGAAACACTGAAGCTTTCTTT. It yields the protein CASRRQGRNTEAFF.

The sample holds many counts of this clonotype. The chain couples TRBV18 to TRBJ1-6; possible D gene TRBD1, 5 bases. Germline lookup yields CDR1 KGHSH and CDR2 LQKENI. This CDR3 spans 14 amino acids. Trimming removed 3 bases from V and 8 bases from J, with 11 bases in between. CDR3 residues: CASSPDRGDSPLHF. In nucleotides, the CDR3 is TGTGCCAGCTCACCCGACAGAGGTGATTCACCCCTCCACTTT.

This clonotype was detected ten times or more. The chain has TRBV18 and TRBJ2-5, with D unclear. V lost 1 base to trimming and J lost 5 bases, with 14 bases between them. The CDR3 loop spans 15 amino acids. The germline gives CDR1 KGHSH, CDR2 LQKENI. This chain's CDR3 is CASSPRAPSGETQYF. DNA for the CDR3: TGTGCCAGCTCACCACGGGCGCCGAGTGGGGAGACCCAGTACTTC.

The table lists this clonotype with a few counts. CDR3: CASSLGQGMAGELFF. In DNA form, the CDR3 reads TGTGCCAGCAGCTTAGGACAGGGGATGGCCGGGGAGCTGTTTTTT. The rearrangement links TRBV7-9 to TRBJ2-2; 8 bases are shared with TRBD1. The V gene end was trimmed by 1 base and the J gene end by 6 bases; junction bases not matched to a gene: 4. The V gene's germline CDR1 is SEHNR and CDR2 FQNEAQ (reference sequence). The CDR3 is 15 residues long.

The V gene is TRBV24-1, the J gene TRBJ1-5; possible D gene TRBD1, 5 bases. CDR1 and CDR2 (germline): KGHDR, SFDVKD. The germline V and J ends were trimmed by 0 bases and 6 bases, with 5 bases remaining between them. This CDR3 is 13 amino acids long. The chain's CDR3 is CATSDLRGQPQHF. CDR3 in DNA: TGTGCCACCAGTGATTTGAGGGGTCAGCCCCAGCATTTT.

The table lists this clonotype with many counts. The CDR3 sequence is CASSYRSSYEQYF. The CDR3 bases are TGTGCCAGCAGTTACAGGAGCTCCTACGAGCAGTACTTC. The chain carries TRBV2 and TRBJ2-7, with D tentatively TRBD1 (5 bases). CDR1 SNHLY and CDR2 FYNNEI come from the germline V gene. The V end lost 5 bases, the J end lost 0 bases, and 8 bases lay between the germline ends. The CDR3 has 13 residues.

This clonotype was seen a few times. The chain employs TRBV20-1 and TRBJ1-1; 9 bases line up with TRBD1. The CDR3 spans 14 residues. Germline CDR1 DFQATT, CDR2 SNEGSKA (reference sequence). V shed 5 bases, J shed 4 bases, and the junction held 8 bases outside the gene matches. For the CDR3, the DNA is TGCAGTGCTCGGACAGGGGTCGGCGGCACTGAAGCTTTCTTT. Protein sequence: CSARTGVGGTEAFF.

The chain joins TRBV6-5 to TRBJ1-1; no firm D call. The germline V gene encodes CDR1 MNHEY and CDR2 SVGAGI. Trimming took 0 bases from V and 6 from J, leaving 14 bases between them. The CDR3 runs 15 residues. The CDR3 DNA is TGTGCCAGCAGTTACTCCTCATCGGTGAGGCCTGAAGCTTTCTTT. This codes for CASSYSSSVRPEAFF.

For this clonotype: The germline gene is not matched at one end of the junction; a read error may be the cause. The genes are TRBV18 and TRBJ2-7; 7 bases are shared with TRBD2. The CDR3 runs to 14 residues. In germline, CDR1 is KGHSH, CDR2 LQKENI. This CDR3 reads CASSERGGSYERYF. CDR3 DNA sequence: TGTGCCAGCTCAGAACGGGGCGGGAGCTACGAGCGGTACTTC.

This clonotype occurred many times. The chain has TRBV18 and TRBJ2-2; the D gene is possibly TRBD1 (6 bases). Germline values: CDR1 KGHSH, CDR2 LQKENI. V lost 8 bases and J lost 1, with 11 bases in between. CDR3 length: 14 residues. This CDR3 reads CASSPDRNTGELFF. The CDR3 DNA reads as TGTGCCAGCAGCCCGGACAGGAACACCGGGGAGCTGTTTTTT.

The chain combines TRBV29-1 with TRBJ1-2; D ambiguous. V was trimmed by 3 bases and J by 6 bases, leaving 11 bases between them. The CDR3 covers 12 residues. The germline V gene has CDR1 SQVTM and CDR2 ANQGSEA. This CDR3 is CSVDLRQDGYTF. For the CDR3, the DNA is TGCAGCGTTGATCTCAGGCAGGATGGCTACACCTTC.

This clonotype showed up many times. J is TRBJ1-1 and V is TRBV7-2, with D tentatively TRBD1 (6 bases). The germline CDR1 and CDR2 sequences are SGHTA and FQGNSA. Trimming cost V 5 bases and J 1 base, with 17 bases left between them. This CDR3 spans 16 amino acids. The CDR3 is CASSPRGGTGNTEAFF. CDR3 in DNA: TGTGCCAGCAGCCCTAGGGGGGGAACAGGGAACACTGAAGCTTTCTTT.

This clonotype was seen repeatedly, ten times or more. This chain connects TRBV19 to TRBJ2-3, with D unresolved. CDR1 is LNHDA and CDR2 is SQIVND in the germline V gene (reference sequence). Trimming shortened V by 7 bases and J by 0 bases, and 8 bases separated the two germline ends. This CDR3 contains 13 residues. In DNA form, the CDR3 reads TGTGCCAGTACGTTTTCCAGCACAGATACGCAGTATTTT. Translating it yields CASTFSSTDTQYF.

Ten or more counts support this clonotype. The V call is TRBV6-6, the J call TRBJ2-1; D unresolved. The CDR3 runs 13 residues. Germline CDR1 is MNHNY and CDR2 is SVGAGI (reference sequence). The V end was cut by 2 bases, the J end by 7 bases, with 9 bases between. The CDR3 nucleotides are TGTGCCAGCAGTTACCCACCGGCGAATGAGCAGTTCTTC. Translated: CASSYPPANEQFF.

At least ten counts were recorded for this clonotype. The chain carries TRBV4-1 and TRBJ2-2; the match to TRBD2 covers 9 bases. V was clipped by 5 bases and J by 3 bases; unmatched bases: 4. The CDR3 is 15 residues long. CDR1 is MGHRA, CDR2 YSYEKL, per germline. CDR3 sequence (DNA): TGCGCCAGCAGCAAAGCGGGAGGCGACACCGGGGAGCTGTTTTTT. Its protein is CASSKAGGDTGELFF.

This clonotype showed up many times. The chain combines TRBV30 with TRBJ2-3, with D perhaps assigned TRBD1 or TRBD2 (5 bases each). With 3 bases removed from V and 4 bases from J, the gap between germline ends came to 20 bases. From germline, CDR1 is GTSNPN and CDR2 SVGIG (reference sequence). This CDR3 comprises 16 residues. This CDR3 reads CAWSLRGTRWADTQYF. DNA of the CDR3: TGTGCCTGGAGCTTGAGGGGTACGAGGTGGGCAGATACGCAGTATTTT.